This T cell receptor beta chain stems from a study of identical twins (dated by TCRdb to the mid-2010s). With regard to the full study: To test whether fetal clonotypes persist, the study used deep sequencing on TCR alpha and beta repertoires from monozygotic twins, unrelated adults of various ages, and cord blood. To rule out contamination, replicate twin experiments were performed at different times with different library preparation protocols.

The full study reports these points: Zero-insertion analyses could be partly confounded by invariant T cells such as MAIT and iNKT, though diverse VJ usage argued against such confounding for most clonotypes. In beta out-of-frame sequences, excess twin sharing was weaker, because having fewer shared sequences lowered the signal-to-noise ratio. Abundant cord blood beta clonotypes had fewer insertions, young adult naive repertoires showed a similar but weaker trend, and memory repertoires showed no such trend. Conclusions relied on cross-sectional statistical analysis, since the same donors could not be followed over many years. Compared with coincidental sharing between unrelated individuals, an excess of low generation-probability sequences was observed among out-of-frame TCR alpha sequences shared between twins. Out-of-frame TCR alpha sharing in monozygotic twins was systematically underestimated by recombination models, whereas sharing between unrelated individuals was in agreement with the recombination models.

Here V drops 6 bases and J drops 1 base, and the junction holds 4 bases not matched to any gene. As encoded in the germline V gene, CDR1 is MNHNS while CDR2 is SASEGT. From cysteine to phenylalanine, the CDR3 is 14 amino acids long. Only the CDR3 DNA stays, 42 bases, in frame from base 1. Receptors were amplified or captured by 5' RACE. For sequencing, an Illumina HiSeq 2000 was employed. A universal primer binding site was added through template switching, and the final cDNA carried a unique molecular identifier so that TCR cDNA molecules could be counted accurately. Specific primers in the conserved constant-segment region were used to synthesize first-strand cDNA for the TCR alpha and beta chains. Each cDNA library was double barcoded, with a SMART-Mk sample barcode plus Illumina barcodes, to control for contamination. TruSeq adapter sequences and Illumina sample barcodes were added in two successive PCR steps. The Illumina HiSeq platform was used with custom primers to sequence TCR alpha and beta cDNA libraries. The original methods were these. MiGEC was used to process raw reads and extract unique molecular identifiers, and MiXCR was used to find CDR3 positions. For each individual, recombination models were inferred using an EM algorithm with the repgenHMM and IGoR tools. Shared clonotype analysis was performed with the tcR package in R, normalizing sharing by the product of cloneset sizes. To study raw recombination without the effects of thymic and clonal selection, out-of-frame nonproductive sequences were analyzed. TCRdb handled the public reads itself, with Q25 trimming in fastp and clone calling in MiXCR, and kept productive beta chains. Each record represents a unique CDR3 protein, reported with the most common genes and DNA among its rows. TCRdb's processing, not the study's, gives the V and J calls here. The sample table contains about 450,000 distinct CDR3 sequences; only one count was recorded for approximately 18% of them. Roughly an eighth of the sample goes to the ten largest clones.

This clonotype was counted ten times or more. Its antigen remains undetermined. No qualities accompany the bases; no much larger clone lies one base away. All donors were healthy Caucasians. The researchers also sequenced three unrelated adults who were not twins: a male aged 18 to 29, a male aged 50 to 60, and a female aged 50 to 60. Miltenyi CD45RO+ enrichment and human naive T-cell isolation kits were used to isolate memory (CD45RO+) and naive T cells from PBMC. Sequencing used naive T cells sorted from blood. The sample's cell subset or site label is to be understood as: cells isolated with a human naive T-cell isolation kit. Recombination linked TRBV6-1 to TRBJ2-7; 9 central bases correspond to TRBD1. This clonotype was sampled from a man aged 50 or older in good health. The CDR3 sequence is CASRRGTGSYEQYF. The base sequence is TGTGCCAGCAGACGCGGGACAGGGTCCTACGAGCAGTACTTC.